This entry lists 8 T cell receptor beta chains sequenced from one sample in a study of cytomegalovirus exposure and HLA in healthy donors. PCR involved 60 Vbeta and 13 Jbeta primers. The table came from immunoSEQ multiplex PCR; TCRdb's copy has only in-frame clones and leaves some out. The table lists about 180,000 clones, around 79% of them singletons. Sequencing was carried out using PBMCs. The source is a woman in her forties or fifties in good health and CMV-seronegative.

As DNA, the CDR3 is TGCGCCAGCAGCTACGAAGGGGGTGAGCAGTACTTC. It codes for CASSYEGGEQYF. The genes are TRBV5-1 and TRBJ2-7; D possibly corresponds to TRBD1 (6 bases). The V end was cut by 3 bases, the J end by 7 bases, with 11 bases between. The CDR3 covers 12 residues. Looked up from germline, CDR1 is SGHRS and CDR2 is YFSETQ.

The chain carries TRBV2 and TRBJ2-7, with 9 bases identical to TRBD2. The CDR3 consists of 14 residues. V dropped 4 bases and J dropped 2; count of bases not matched to a gene: 3. CDR1 is SNHLY, CDR2 FYNNEI, per germline. The CDR3 protein is CASSASGTTYEQYF. The CDR3 coding sequence is TGTGCCAGCAGTGCTAGCGGGACGACCTACGAGCAGTACTTC. Filled out from reference TRBV2 and TRBJ2-7, the complete variable domain reads EPEVTQTPSHQVTQMGQEVILRCVPISNHLYFYWYRQILGQKVEFLVSFYNNEISEKSEIFDDQFSVERPDGSNFTLKIRSTKLEDSAMYFCASSASGTTYEQYFGPGTRLTVT.

The J gene is TRBJ2-1, the V gene TRBV5-4; D is perhaps TRBD2 (6 bases). Germline CDR1 SGHNT, CDR2 YYREEE (reference sequence). CDR3 length: 15 residues. V was cut by 5 bases and J by 0 bases, with 12 bases left in between. The CDR3 DNA sequence: TGTGCCAGCAGGCCCGGGGGTAACTCCTACAATGAGCAGTTCTTC. Protein product: CASRPGGNSYNEQFF.

The CDR3 protein is CASMAPNEQFF. The CDR3 nucleotides are TGCGCCAGCATGGCCCCGAATGAGCAGTTCTTC. This chain joins TRBV5-1 and TRBJ2-1; D not resolved. The CDR3 has 11 residues. Trimming took 6 bases from V and 7 from J, leaving 8 bases between them. Germline CDR1 SGHRS, CDR2 YFSETQ.

The chain is built from TRBV9 and TRBJ2-2; the match to TRBD2 covers 7 bases. J lost 6 bases, V lost 2 bases, and 7 bases had no gene match. This CDR3 is 15 amino acids long. Germline CDR1 SGDLS, CDR2 YYNGEE. The CDR3, as DNA: TGTGCCAGCAGCGTCCTTCTAGCGGAACCCGGGGAGCTGTTTTTT. This gives the protein CASSVLLAEPGELFF.

This clone was detected a few times. The chain has TRBV11-2 and TRBJ2-7, with 9 nucleotides matching TRBD1. This CDR3 comprises 15 residues. The trim removed 5 bases at V and 4 bases at J, leaving 9 bases unmatched. The germline V gene has CDR1 SGHAT and CDR2 FQNNGV. CDR3 region: CASSPSTGTGYEQYF. CDR3 DNA sequence: TGTGCCAGCAGCCCTTCCACGGGGACAGGGTACGAGCAGTACTTC. Full variable domain (remainder filled in from reference TRBV11-2 and TRBJ2-7): EAGVAQSPRYKIIEKRQSVAFWCNPISGHATLYWYQQILGQGPKLLIQFQNNGVVDDSQLPKDRFSAERLKGVDSTLKIQPAKLEDSAVYLCASSPSTGTGYEQYFGPGTRLTVT.

This clone was observed a few times. This chain uses TRBV13 with TRBJ1-6; 8 positions match TRBD1. The CDR3 contains 15 residues. Germline V CDR1 and CDR2: PRHDT, FYEKMQ (reference sequence). The V segment lost 3 bases and the J segment 7 bases; nucleotides outside the gene matches: 5. The CDR3 nucleotides are TGTGCCAGCAGCTTCGGACAGGGTAACAATTCACCCCTCCACTTT. This translates into CASSFGQGNNSPLHF.

The chain links TRBV28 to TRBJ1-2; D is ambiguous. CDR3 length equals 13 residues. CDR1 and CDR2 from the germline V gene are MDHEN and SYDVKM. V shed 7 bases and J shed 7 bases, with 16 bases lying between them. CDR3 region: CASTTNSLRGYTF. CDR3 sequence (DNA): TGTGCCAGCACCACAAACAGCCTGCGTGGCTACACCTTC.